This T cell receptor beta chain appears in the sequencing data of a study of T cell repertoires in cytomegalovirus infection. About the research overall: Epitope selection comprised recently identified HLA-C-restricted CMV epitopes and well-studied HLA-B-restricted CMV epitopes. Based on public TCR beta signatures, there were indications of CMV infection and of a matching HLA type. Study observations and caveats: Clonotype analysis showed dominance of the ex vivo response by HLA-C-restricted CMV-specific TCR beta clonotypes. The cumulative frequency of public TCR beta families distinguished individuals who carried CMV together with the relevant HLA.

Germline CDR1 is MGHRA and CDR2 is YSYEKL. Deletions cut 3 bases from V and 13 bases from J, with 21 bases between. The CDR3 runs to 14 residues. As concerns this clonotype: The antigen remains undetermined.

MiXCR, applied by TCRdb to the reads, yields one record per CDR3 protein. The table lists roughly 45,000 distinct CDR3 sequences, 20% to 25% of them singletons, with about 87% in the top ten. Sequences were derived from CD8+ T cells from cultured PBMCs, sampled from culture after CMV antigen stimulation. The sequence was collected from a human donor in good health (CMV status not recorded). Some clones in this sample may be carry-over from other donors' samples. This sequence joins TRBV4-1 and TRBJ1-2; the D gene is possibly TRBD1 (5 bases). CDR3 sequence (DNA): TGCGCCAGCAGCCATATTCAACCGGGACGGCTTCCCACCTTC. As protein: CASSHIQPGRLPTF.